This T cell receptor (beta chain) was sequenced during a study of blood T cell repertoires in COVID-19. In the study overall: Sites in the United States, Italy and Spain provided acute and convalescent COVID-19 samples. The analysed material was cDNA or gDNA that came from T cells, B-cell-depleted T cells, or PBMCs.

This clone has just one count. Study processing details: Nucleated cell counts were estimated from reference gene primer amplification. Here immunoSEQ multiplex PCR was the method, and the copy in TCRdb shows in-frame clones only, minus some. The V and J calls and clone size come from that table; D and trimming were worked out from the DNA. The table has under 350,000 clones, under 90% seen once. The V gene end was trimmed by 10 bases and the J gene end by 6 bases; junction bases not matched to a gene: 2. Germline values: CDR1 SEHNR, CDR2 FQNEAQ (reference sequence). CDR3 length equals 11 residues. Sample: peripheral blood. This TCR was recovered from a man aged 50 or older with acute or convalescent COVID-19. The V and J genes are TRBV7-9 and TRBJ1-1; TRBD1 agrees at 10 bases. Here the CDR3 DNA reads TGTGCCACCGGACAGGGGGCTGAAGCTTTCTTT. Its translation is CATGQGAEAFF. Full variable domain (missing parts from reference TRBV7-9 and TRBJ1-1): DTGVSQNPRHKITKRGQNVTFRCDPISEHNRLYWYRQTLGQGPEFLTYFQNEAQLEKSRLLSDRFSAERPKGSFSTLEIQRTEQGDSAMYLCATGQGAEAFFGQGTRLTVV.